Below, 24 T cell receptor beta chains from the same sample are listed, as sequenced in a study of human T cells and chemical hapten exposure. TCRdb reanalysed the RACE reads using MiXCR and keeps one entry per CDR3 protein. The sample includes 150,000 to 200,000 distinct CDR3 sequences, 24% of them seen just once. Specified time point: patch test 3, about 24 weeks after DPC sensitization. The treatment is: therapeutic diphenylcyclopropenone sensitization with weekly scalp DPC. Material: whole blood, obtained in connection with sensitization to the hapten diphenylcyclopropenone (DPC). Receptors originate from a woman in her thirties or forties with alopecia areata. Some clones in this sample may be carry-over from other donors' samples.

The gene calls are TRBV6-1 and TRBJ2-5; no firm D call. V was pared by 6 bases and J by 4 bases, with 21 bases between. CDR1 MNHNS and CDR2 SASEGT come from the germline V gene. The CDR3 has 16 amino acids. CDR3 sequence reads: CASRQLSVLTRETQYF. The CDR3 bases are TGTGCCAGCAGACAGCTTTCAGTCCTGACCCGAGAGACCCAGTACTTC.

The V call is TRBV7-2, the J call TRBJ2-3; TRBD2 matches 7 bases. The CDR3 loop spans 14 amino acids. J lost 2 bases, V lost 4 bases, and 3 bases had no gene match. Germline V gene sequence: CDR1 SGHTA, CDR2 FQGNSA. The CDR3 is CASSSGLHTDTQYF. The DNA for the CDR3 is TGTGCCAGCAGCTCGGGACTACACACAGATACGCAGTATTTT.

The chain joins TRBV5-4 to TRBJ2-5; D not resolved. This CDR3 region has 14 residues. CDR1 SGHNT and CDR2 YYREEE come from the germline V gene (reference sequence). The germline V and J ends were trimmed by 2 bases and 5 bases, with 13 bases remaining between them. In DNA form, the CDR3 reads TGTGCCAGCAGCTTCTCGACGGATTACGAGACCCAGTACTTC. Translated, it gives CASSFSTDYETQYF. Using reference TRBV5-4 and TRBJ2-5 for the parts outside the CDR3, the full variable domain is ETGVTQSPTHLIKTRGQQVTLRCSSQSGHNTVSWYQQALGQGPQFIFQYYREEENGRGNFPPRFSGLQFPNYSSELNVNALELDDSALYLCASSFSTDYETQYFGPGTRLLVL.

A note on this clonotype: Its ends do not fully match the called genes, so a read error is possible. The chain joins TRBV7-9 to TRBJ1-6; D is uncertain. Germline CDR1 SEHNR, CDR2 FQNEAQ (reference sequence). This CDR3 region has 14 residues. The CDR3 DNA is TGTACCAGCAGCTTATTTCGGGATAATTCACCCCTCCACTTT. Its protein product is CTSSLFRDNSPLHF.

This CDR3 reads CASRNPLTNEQFF. The DNA of the CDR3 is TGTGCCAGCAGGAACCCACTCACCAATGAGCAGTTCTTC. The chain joins TRBV6-2 or TRBV6-3 to TRBJ2-1; D is uncertain. The CDR3 is 13 residues long. V was trimmed by 6 bases and J by 6 bases, leaving 12 bases between them. Germline V gene lookup returns CDR1 MNHEY and CDR2 SVGEGT.

The J gene is TRBJ1-5, the V gene TRBV10-3; D gene unclear. Germline values: CDR1 ENHRY, CDR2 SYGVKD. The ends were cut back, 6 bases at V and 6 bases at J, with 12 bases in the middle. The CDR3 runs to 13 residues. The CDR3 loop reads CAISPVEAQPQHF. As DNA, the CDR3 is TGTGCCATCAGCCCCGTTGAAGCTCAGCCCCAGCATTTT.

This rearrangement joins TRBV5-1 to TRBJ2-1; 11 bases map to TRBD2. The CDR3 covers 15 residues. CDR1 SGHRS and CDR2 YFSETQ come from the germline V gene. V was clipped by 4 bases and J by 9 bases; unmatched bases: 9. For the CDR3, the DNA is TGCGCCAGCAGCGGGAGGGCTAGCGGGAGGATTGAGCAGTTCTTC. Protein: CASSGRASGRIEQFF.

The J gene is TRBJ1-1, the V gene TRBV24-1, with TRBD1 matching 7 bases. The junction had 5 bases not matched to a gene; V was cut back by 10 bases and J by 1 base. Germline V lookup: CDR1 KGHDR, CDR2 SFDVKD. The CDR3 contains 13 residues. This chain's CDR3 is CATTGTENTEAFF. The CDR3 DNA reads TGTGCCACGACCGGGACAGAGAACACTGAAGCTTTCTTT.

This chain uses TRBV2 with TRBJ2-7, with D possibly TRBD1 on 5 matching bases. The germline V gene has CDR1 SNHLY and CDR2 FYNNEI. Trimming stripped 7 bases from V and 2 bases from J, with 12 bases between. The CDR3 is 13 residues long. CDR3 in amino acids: CASIGQDTYEQYF. The CDR3 bases are TGTGCCAGCATAGGGCAGGACACCTACGAGCAGTACTTC.

This chain links TRBV24-1 with TRBJ1-1; unclear D gene. The V gene's germline CDR1 is KGHDR and CDR2 SFDVKD. The CDR3 contains 12 residues. V lost 4 bases to trimming and J lost 5 bases, with 7 bases between them. This CDR3 is CATSDPSTEAFF. CDR3 sequence (DNA): TGTGCCACCAGTGACCCTTCTACTGAAGCTTTCTTT.

V is TRBV6-6 and J is TRBJ2-1, with D unresolved. This CDR3 contains 12 residues. CDR1 MNHNY and CDR2 SVGAGI come from the germline V gene (reference sequence). V was clipped by 2 bases and J by 5 bases, with 4 bases between them. As DNA, the CDR3 is TGTGCCAGCAGTTACCTTCACAATGAGCAGTTCTTC. Protein: CASSYLHNEQFF.

The V call is TRBV5-4, the J call TRBJ2-5; a possible D gene is TRBD2 (6 bases). Trimming cost V 4 bases and J 2 bases, with 9 bases left between them. The CDR3 runs to 13 residues. The germline gives CDR1 SGHNT, CDR2 YYREEE (reference sequence). CDR3 nucleotides: TGTGCCAGCAGCCATAGCGGACAAGAGACCCAGTACTTC. Residues: CASSHSGQETQYF.

The chain links TRBV6-6 to TRBJ1-1; 8 bases are shared with TRBD1. Per germline, CDR1 MNHNY and CDR2 SVGAGI (reference sequence). This CDR3 region has 11 residues. J lost 10 bases, V lost 4 bases, and 2 bases had no gene match. The CDR3 region is CASSSGTGAFF. DNA of the CDR3: TGTGCCAGCAGTTCCGGGACAGGAGCTTTCTTT.

V and J are TRBV20-1 and TRBJ1-1; perhaps TRBD1 as D (5 bases). The CDR3 sequence is 10 residues long. Per the germline V gene, CDR1 is DFQATT and CDR2 is SNEGSKA (reference sequence). The CDR3 region is CTLRDGDAFF. In DNA, the CDR3 is TGCACCCTCAGGGACGGGGACGCTTTCTTT.

The V and J genes are TRBV19 and TRBJ2-3, with D possibly matching TRBD2 (5 bases). The germline V gene has CDR1 LNHDA and CDR2 SQIVND (reference sequence). The V gene lost 8 bases and the J gene lost 7 bases, with 10 bases spanning the gap. The CDR3 covers 11 residues. CDR3 in DNA: TGTGCCAGTCGATCGGGATATACGCAGTATTTT. It encodes CASRSGYTQYF.

This clonotype was recorded a few times. The chain links TRBV11-2 to TRBJ1-2, with 8 bases matching TRBD1. Germline V lookup: CDR1 SGHAT, CDR2 FQNNGV. This CDR3 region has 14 residues. The V segment lost 4 bases and the J segment 3 bases; nucleotides outside the gene matches: 4. CDR3 DNA sequence: TGTGCCAGCAGCTCTGCAGGGGGCGACTATGGCTACACCTTC. Its translation is CASSSAGGDYGYTF.

This sequence joins TRBV15 and TRBJ2-3, with 8 bases fitting TRBD2. Germline lookup yields CDR1 LNHNV and CDR2 YYDKDF (reference sequence). This CDR3 is built from 15 residues. Trimming removed 6 bases from V and 5 bases from J; junction bases left unmatched: 10. CDR3 region: CATSRGAGAVDTQYF. CDR3 DNA sequence: TGTGCCACCAGTCGAGGAGCGGGAGCGGTAGATACGCAGTATTTT. Variable domain in full (rest from reference TRBV15 and TRBJ2-3): DAMVIQNPRYQVTQFGKPVTLSCSQTLNHNVMYWYQQKSSQAPKLLFHYYDKDFNNEADTPDNFQSRRPNTSFCFLDIRSPGLGDTAMYLCATSRGAGAVDTQYFGPGTRLTVL.

This clonotype showed up just a few times. The chain combines TRBV20-1 with TRBJ2-5, with a tentative D call TRBD2 (7 bases). Germline V lookup: CDR1 DFQATT, CDR2 SNEGSKA (reference sequence). The CDR3 length is 14 residues. The V gene lost 3 bases and the J gene lost 4 bases, with 15 bases spanning the gap. For the CDR3, the DNA is TGCAGTGCTAGTGGGGGGGGCCAAGGAGAGACCCAGTACTTC. It specifies CSASGGGQGETQYF.

CDR3 DNA: TGTGCCAGCAGCTTGGTCGGGAGCTACAATGAGCAGTTCTTC. Translation: CASSLVGSYNEQFF. The rearrangement uses TRBV5-5 and TRBJ2-1; TRBD2 might be the D (6 bases). The CDR3 totals 14 residues. Germline CDR1 is SGHKS and CDR2 is YYEKEE (reference sequence). Deletions cut 0 bases from V and 3 bases from J, with 7 bases between.

There are a few counts of this clonotype. The V gene is TRBV7-2, the J gene TRBJ2-7; D is perhaps TRBD2 (5 bases). Germline-derived CDR1 and CDR2 are SGHTA and FQGNSA. The CDR3 consists of 15 residues. Trimming removed 1 base at V and 1 base at J, with 11 bases between. As DNA, the CDR3 is TGTGCCAGCAGCTTAGTACTAGTGGGTTCCTACGAGCAGTACTTC. This sequence encodes CASSLVLVGSYEQYF.

The rearrangement uses TRBV30 and TRBJ2-3; D unresolved. The CDR3 length is 12 residues. The germline V gene has CDR1 GTSNPN and CDR2 SVGIG (reference sequence). The V end was cut by 8 bases, the J end by 2 bases, with 11 bases between. CDR3 DNA sequence: TGTGCCATGGCACCATTCACAGATACGCAGTATTTT. Its translation: CAMAPFTDTQYF.

The table lists this clonotype with a few counts. The chain recombines TRBV12-3 or TRBV12-4 with TRBJ2-7, with D unresolved. The CDR3 is 14 amino acids. Trimming shortened V by 2 bases and J by 0 bases, and 8 bases separated the two germline ends. DNA for the CDR3: TGTGCCAGCAGTTTAAGTCAGTACTCCTACGAGCAGTACTTC. Its translation: CASSLSQYSYEQYF.

This clonotype has just a few counts. The J gene is TRBJ1-5, the V gene TRBV7-2; D call uncertain. CDR3 length equals 13 residues. V lost 5 bases and J lost 7, with 12 bases in between. Germline assignment: CDR1 SGHTA and CDR2 FQGNSA. The CDR3 loop reads CASSPDKQQPQHF. The CDR3 nucleotides read TGTGCCAGCAGCCCCGATAAACAGCAGCCCCAGCATTTT.

The genes are TRBV5-1 and TRBJ2-2, with 8 nucleotides matching TRBD2. The germline V gene has CDR1 SGHRS and CDR2 YFSETQ. CDR3 length equals 16 residues. The ends lost 0 bases at V and 4 bases at J; junction bases unmatched: 5. CDR3 in amino acids: CASSLEWLAGTGELFF. The DNA of the CDR3 is TGCGCCAGCAGCTTGGAGTGGCTAGCGGGCACCGGGGAGCTGTTTTTT. The whole variable domain, remainder taken from reference TRBV5-1 and TRBJ2-2, is KAGVTQTPRYLIKTRGQQVTLSCSPISGHRSVSWYQQTPGQGLQFLFEYFSETQRNKGNFPGRFSGRQFSNSRSEMNVSTLELGDSALYLCASSLEWLAGTGELFFGEGSRLTVL.